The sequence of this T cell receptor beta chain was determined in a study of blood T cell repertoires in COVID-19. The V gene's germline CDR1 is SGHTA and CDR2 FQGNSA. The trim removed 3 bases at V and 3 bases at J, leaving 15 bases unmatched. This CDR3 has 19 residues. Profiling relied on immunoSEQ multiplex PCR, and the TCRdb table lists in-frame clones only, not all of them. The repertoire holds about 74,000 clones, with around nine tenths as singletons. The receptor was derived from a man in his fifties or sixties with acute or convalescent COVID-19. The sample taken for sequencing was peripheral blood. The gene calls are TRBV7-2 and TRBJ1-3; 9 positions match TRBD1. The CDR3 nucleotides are TGTGCCAGCAGCTTCACACTAACTCCCGGGACAGGGCATGGAAACACCATATATTTT. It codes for CASSFTLTPGTGHGNTIYF.